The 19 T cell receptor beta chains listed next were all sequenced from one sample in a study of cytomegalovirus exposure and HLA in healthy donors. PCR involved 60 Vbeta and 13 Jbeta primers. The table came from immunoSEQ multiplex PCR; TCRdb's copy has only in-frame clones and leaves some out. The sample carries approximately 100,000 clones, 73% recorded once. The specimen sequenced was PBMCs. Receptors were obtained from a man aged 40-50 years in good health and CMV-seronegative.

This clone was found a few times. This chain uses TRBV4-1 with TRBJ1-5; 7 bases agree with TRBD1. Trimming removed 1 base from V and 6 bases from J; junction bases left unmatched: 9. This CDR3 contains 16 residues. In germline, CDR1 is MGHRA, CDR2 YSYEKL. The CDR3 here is CASSQGPLQGSQPQHF. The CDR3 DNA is TGCGCCAGCAGCCAAGGTCCTCTACAGGGGAGTCAGCCCCAGCATTTT.

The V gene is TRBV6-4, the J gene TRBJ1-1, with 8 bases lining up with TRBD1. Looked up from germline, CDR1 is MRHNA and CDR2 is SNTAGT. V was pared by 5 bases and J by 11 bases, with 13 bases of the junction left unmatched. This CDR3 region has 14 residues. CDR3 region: CASSPGQGRGLAFF. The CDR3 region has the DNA TGTGCCAGCAGTCCCGGACAGGGCCGAGGGCTTGCTTTCTTT.

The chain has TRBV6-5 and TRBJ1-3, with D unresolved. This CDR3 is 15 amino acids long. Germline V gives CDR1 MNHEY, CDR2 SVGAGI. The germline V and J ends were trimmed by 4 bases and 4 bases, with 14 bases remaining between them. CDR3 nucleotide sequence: TGTGCCAGCAGTTTAGCCAGAACCCGGGGAAACACCATATATTTT. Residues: CASSLARTRGNTIYF.

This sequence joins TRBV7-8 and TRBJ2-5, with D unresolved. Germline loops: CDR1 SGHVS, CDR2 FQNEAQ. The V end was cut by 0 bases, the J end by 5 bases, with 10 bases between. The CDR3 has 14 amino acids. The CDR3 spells CASSLALRSETQYF. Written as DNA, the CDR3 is TGTGCCAGCAGCTTAGCGTTGCGCTCCGAGACCCAGTACTTC. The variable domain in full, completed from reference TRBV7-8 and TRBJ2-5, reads GAGVSQSPRYKVAKRGQDVALRCDPISGHVSLFWYQQALGQGPEFLTYFQNEAQLDKSGLPSDRFFAERPEGSVSTLKIQRTQQEDSAVYLCASSLALRSETQYFGPGTRLLVL.

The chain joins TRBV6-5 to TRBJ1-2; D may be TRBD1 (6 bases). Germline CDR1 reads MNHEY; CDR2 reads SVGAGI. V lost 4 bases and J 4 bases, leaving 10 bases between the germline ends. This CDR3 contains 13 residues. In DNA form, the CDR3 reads TGTGCCAGCAGTTCACAGGGTTTCTATGGCTACACCTTC. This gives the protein CASSSQGFYGYTF.

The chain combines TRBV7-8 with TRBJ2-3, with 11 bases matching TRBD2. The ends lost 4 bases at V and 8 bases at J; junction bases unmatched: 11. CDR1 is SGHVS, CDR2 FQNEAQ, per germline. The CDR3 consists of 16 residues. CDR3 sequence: CASSYRVLAGGLTQYF. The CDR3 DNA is TGTGCCAGCAGCTATAGGGTGCTAGCGGGGGGTCTTACGCAGTATTTT.

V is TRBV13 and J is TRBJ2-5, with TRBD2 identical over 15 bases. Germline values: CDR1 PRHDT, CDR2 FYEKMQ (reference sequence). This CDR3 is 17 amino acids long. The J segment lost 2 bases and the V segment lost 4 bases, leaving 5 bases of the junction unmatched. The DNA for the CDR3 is TGTGCCAGCAGCTCGGGGACTAGCGGGGGGAAGCAAGAGACCCAGTACTTC. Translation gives CASSSGTSGGKQETQYF.

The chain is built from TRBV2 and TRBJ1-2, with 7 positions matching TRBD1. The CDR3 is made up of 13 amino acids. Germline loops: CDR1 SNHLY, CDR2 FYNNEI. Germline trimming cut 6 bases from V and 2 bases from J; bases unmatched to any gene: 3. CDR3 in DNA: TGTGCCAGCAGCCAGACAGGGAACTATGGCTACACCTTC. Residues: CASSQTGNYGYTF.

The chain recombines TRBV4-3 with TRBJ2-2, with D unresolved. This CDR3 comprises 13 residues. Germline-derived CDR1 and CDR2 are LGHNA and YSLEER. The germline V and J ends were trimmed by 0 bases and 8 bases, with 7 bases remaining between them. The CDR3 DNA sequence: TGCGCCAGCAGCCAAGATTCGCGAGGGGAGCTGTTTTTT. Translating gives CASSQDSRGELFF.

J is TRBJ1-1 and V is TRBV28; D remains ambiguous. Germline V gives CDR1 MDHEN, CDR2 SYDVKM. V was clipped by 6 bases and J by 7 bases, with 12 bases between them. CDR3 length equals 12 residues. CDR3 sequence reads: CASSRPTREAFF. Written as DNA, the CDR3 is TGTGCCAGCAGCCGACCGACACGTGAAGCTTTCTTT.

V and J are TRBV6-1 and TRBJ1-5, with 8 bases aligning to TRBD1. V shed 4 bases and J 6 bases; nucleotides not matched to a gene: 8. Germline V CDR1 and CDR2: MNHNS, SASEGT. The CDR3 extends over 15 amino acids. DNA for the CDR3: TGTGCCAGCAGTGCGGACAGGGATGGAGGTCAGCCCCAGCATTTT. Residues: CASSADRDGGQPQHF.

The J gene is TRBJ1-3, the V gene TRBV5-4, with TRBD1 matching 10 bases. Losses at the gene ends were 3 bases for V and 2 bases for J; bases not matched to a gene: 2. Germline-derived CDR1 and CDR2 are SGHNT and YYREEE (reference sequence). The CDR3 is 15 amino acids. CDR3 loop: CASSSGQGAGNTIYF. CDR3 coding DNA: TGTGCCAGCAGCTCCGGACAGGGGGCTGGAAACACCATATATTTT.

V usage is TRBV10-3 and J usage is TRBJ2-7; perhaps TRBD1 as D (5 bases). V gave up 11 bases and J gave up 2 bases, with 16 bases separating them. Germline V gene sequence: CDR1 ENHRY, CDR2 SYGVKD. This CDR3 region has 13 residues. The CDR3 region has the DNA TGTGCCGGGTCGGCAGGGTTGGCCTACGAGCAGTACTTC. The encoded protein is CAGSAGLAYEQYF.

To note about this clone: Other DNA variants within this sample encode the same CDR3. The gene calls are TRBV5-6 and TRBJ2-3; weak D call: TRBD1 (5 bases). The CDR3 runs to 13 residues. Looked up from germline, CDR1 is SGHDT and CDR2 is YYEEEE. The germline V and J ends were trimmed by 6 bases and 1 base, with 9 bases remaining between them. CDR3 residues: CASNLGGTDTQYF. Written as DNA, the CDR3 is TGTGCCAGCAATCTAGGGGGCACAGATACGCAGTATTTT.

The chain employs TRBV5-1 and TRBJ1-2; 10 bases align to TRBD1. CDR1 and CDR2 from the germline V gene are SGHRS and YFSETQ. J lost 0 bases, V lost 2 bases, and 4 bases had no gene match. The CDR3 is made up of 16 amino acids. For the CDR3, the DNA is TGCGCCAGCAGCTTTGGGGACAGGGGACCTAACTATGGCTACACCTTC. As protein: CASSFGDRGPNYGYTF.

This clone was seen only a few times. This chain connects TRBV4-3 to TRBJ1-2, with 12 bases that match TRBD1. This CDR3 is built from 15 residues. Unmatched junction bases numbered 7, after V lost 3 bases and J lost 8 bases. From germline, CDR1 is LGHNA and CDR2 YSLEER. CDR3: CASSQGDRGLEGYTF. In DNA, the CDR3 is TGCGCCAGCAGCCAGGGGGACAGGGGGCTCGAAGGCTACACCTTC.

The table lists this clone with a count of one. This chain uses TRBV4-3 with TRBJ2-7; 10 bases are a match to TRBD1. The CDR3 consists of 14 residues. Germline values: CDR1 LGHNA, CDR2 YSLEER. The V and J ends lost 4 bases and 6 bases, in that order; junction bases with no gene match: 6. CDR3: CASSRRQGAVEQYF. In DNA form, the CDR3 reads TGCGCCAGCAGCCGACGACAGGGGGCCGTCGAGCAGTACTTC.

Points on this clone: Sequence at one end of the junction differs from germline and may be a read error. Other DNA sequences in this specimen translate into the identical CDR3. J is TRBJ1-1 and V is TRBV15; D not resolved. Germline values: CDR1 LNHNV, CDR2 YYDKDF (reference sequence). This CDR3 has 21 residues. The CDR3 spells CATSRAGLVGPFYGVNTEAFF. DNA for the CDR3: TGTGCCACCAGCAGAGCGGGTTTGGTAGGGCCCTTTTACGGGGTGAACACTGAAGCCTTCTTT.

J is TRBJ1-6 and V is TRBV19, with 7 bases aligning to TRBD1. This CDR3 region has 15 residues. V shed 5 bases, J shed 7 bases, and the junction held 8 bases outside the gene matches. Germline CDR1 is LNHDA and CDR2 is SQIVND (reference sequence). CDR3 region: CASSETGQRNSPLHF. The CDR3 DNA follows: TGTGCCAGTAGTGAGACAGGGCAAAGAAATTCACCCCTCCACTTT.